A selection of T cell receptor beta chains follows, all from one sample in a study of shared T cell receptors in the human thymus. TCRdb's table, derived via immunoSEQ multiplex PCR, lists solely in-frame clones and lacks some. This table has hundreds of thousands of clones, 75% to 85% appearing once. Separately, the same data were catalogued under a study of human thymus T cells.

The sequenced sample was thymocytes. Source of these receptors: a boy under two years old with a congenital heart defect. CDR3s include the opening cysteine and the closing phenylalanine or tryptophan. The order of the fields is D gene, J gene, clone size, V gene, CDR3 DNA, CDR3 protein. D genes are given only for firm matches. Clone size is not always given. Where it is, it says once, few, many or a class for expanded clones.

-	TRBJ2-3	once	TRBV6-5	TGTGCCAGCAGGAGACGGGGGTACACAGATACGCAGTATTTT	CASRRRGYTDTQYF
TRBD2	TRBJ2-6	-	TRBV4-3	TGCGCCAGCAGCCAAGAGGTGGCGGGGGCTGGGGCCAACGTCCTGACTTTC	CASSQEVAGAGANVLTF
-	TRBJ1-2	-	TRBV9	TGTGCCAGCAGCGTATCGCAGGGGAAAGGGTATGGCTACACCTTC	CASSVSQGKGYGYTF
-	TRBJ2-2	-	TRBV4-3	TGCGCCAGCAGCCAAATTGGCGGAACGGCGAACACCGGGGAGCTGTTTTTT	CASSQIGGTANTGELFF
-	TRBJ1-1	-	TRBV5-1	TGCGCCAGCGGGGACATCTTACTCACTGAAGCTTTCTTT	CASGDILLTEAFF
TRBD2	TRBJ2-7	-	TRBV27	TGTGCCAGCAGCCCTAAAGCGGGACTATACTGCGAGCAGTACTTC	CASSPKAGLYCEQYF
-	TRBJ1-4	few	TRBV28	TGTGCCAGCGCGAATGGGGGGACTGCTGAAAAACTGTTTTTT	CASANGGTAEKLFF
-	TRBJ2-5	-	TRBV7-9	TGTGCCAGCAGCTGCGACTTACAACCAGCAGAGACCCAGTACTTC	CASSCDLQPAETQYF
TRBD2	TRBJ2-7	once	TRBV9	TGTGCCAGCAGCCCAAGGACTAGCGGGAGGGCCAGCTCCTACGAGCAGTACTTC	CASSPRTSGRASSYEQYF
-	TRBJ1-1	-	TRBV6-6	TGTGCCAGCAGTTACGTGGCAGGCCTGAACACTGAAGCTTTCTTT	CASSYVAGLNTEAFF
TRBD1	TRBJ2-7	-	TRBV15	TGTGCCACCAGCAGACGAGACGCTCAGGGGGCTGGGTACGAGCAGTACTTC	CATSRRDAQGAGYEQYF
TRBD2	TRBJ2-7	few	TRBV30	TGTGCCTTTCAGACTAGCGGGCACTCCTACGAGCAGTACTTC	CAFQTSGHSYEQYF
TRBD2	TRBJ2-7	-	TRBV7-6	TGTGCCAGCAGCCCTTCTCCTGGGACTAGGTCCTACGAGCAGTACTTC	CASSPSPGTRSYEQYF
TRBD1	TRBJ1-5	-	TRBV4-3	TGCGCCAGCAGCCAAACCACAGGGGGCAACCCCAATCAGCCCCAGCATTTT	CASSQTTGGNPNQPQHF
-	TRBJ2-3	-	TRBV30	TGTGCCTGGAGCCCCATGGGCAGCCTTAGCACAGATACGCAGTATTTT	CAWSPMGSLSTDTQYF
TRBD1	TRBJ2-3	-	TRBV2	TGTGCCAGCAGTGAACCCACGGACAGGGGTTGGACAGATACGCAGTATTTT	CASSEPTDRGWTDTQYF
TRBD1	TRBJ1-2	-	TRBV9	TGTGCCAGCAGCGTGCGGGACAGGAGGGTGAAAGATGGCTACACCTTC	CASSVRDRRVKDGYTF
-	TRBJ1-5	-	TRBV28	TGTGCCAGCAGCCCGCCCCCACGGGGGTATAGCAATCAGCCCCAGCATTTT	CASSPPPRGYSNQPQHF
-	TRBJ2-1	-	TRBV20-1	TGCAGTGCCAAGGGGACTAATGAGCAGTTCTTC	CSAKGTNEQFF
TRBD2	TRBJ2-7	once	TRBV6-5	TGTGCCAGCAGTTACCGGCCTCAGCGGGAGAGGGACGAGCAGTACTTC	CASSYRPQRERDEQYF
-	TRBJ2-3	-	TRBV30	TGTGCCGGGAGGAGGGCCCTTGGGACAGATACGCAGTATTTT	CAGRRALGTDTQYF
-	TRBJ1-3	-	TRBV12-2	TGTGCAAGTCGCTTAGAGGGCAGGGTCGAGGAAAACACCATATATTTT	CASRLEGRVEENTIYF
-	TRBJ2-7	-	TRBV30	TGTGCCTGGAGTGTAGGAGCGGGCCCCACCTACGAGCAGTACTTC	CAWSVGAGPTYEQYF
TRBD1	TRBJ1-4	-	TRBV11-2	TGTGCCAGCAGCTTGGACGACAGGGGGCAAAGAAGTGAAAAACTGTTTTTT	CASSLDDRGQRSEKLFF
-	TRBJ1-5	-	TRBV4-2	TGTGCCAGCAGCCAAGAAGGGTCACGAGGGAATCAGCCCCAGCATTTT	CASSQEGSRGNQPQHF
-	TRBJ2-3	-	TRBV7-2	TGTGCCAGCAGCCCCGAGGAGGGAGATACGCAGTATTTT	CASSPEEGDTQYF
-	TRBJ1-2	-	TRBV11-2	TGTGCCAGCAGTTCTGAACCCCTACAGGGTTACGGCTATGGCTACACCTTC	CASSSEPLQGYGYGYTF
-	TRBJ1-5	-	TRBV15	TGTGCCACCAGCACCACAGGGTCAGGCAATCAGCCCCAGCATTTT	CATSTTGSGNQPQHF
-	TRBJ1-2	-	TRBV6-1	TGTGCCAGCAGTCACCGGGGGTATGGCTACACCTTC	CASSHRGYGYTF
-	TRBJ2-7	once	TRBV27	TGTGCCAGCACCTTGAGGGGGAGCTCCTACGAGCAGTACTTC	CASTLRGSSYEQYF
TRBD2	TRBJ2-7	once	TRBV19	TGTGCCAGTAGTCCCGGACTAGCGGGAGGGTCCTACGAGCAGTACTTC	CASSPGLAGGSYEQYF
TRBD1	TRBJ1-1	-	TRBV5-1	TGCGCCAGCAGTTTAGGACAGGGGGCCATGAACACTGAAGCTTTCTTT	CASSLGQGAMNTEAFF
-	TRBJ2-7	few	TRBV25-1	TGTGCCAGCAGTGAAGGGCCTAACGGGGAGGACGAGCAGTACTTC	CASSEGPNGEDEQYF
-	TRBJ2-7	-	TRBV29-1	TGCAGCGTTGAGCGGCGGGACCTAAACTCCTACGAGCAGTACTTC	CSVERRDLNSYEQYF
TRBD1	TRBJ2-5	-	TRBV18	TGTGCCAGCTCACGGACCGCTGAACAGGGGATCGAGACCCAGTACTTC	CASSRTAEQGIETQYF
TRBD2	TRBJ2-1	-	TRBV5-1	TGCGCCAGCAGCTCGCGAGGGACTAGCGGGAGGACAATATGGAATGAGCAGTTCTTC	CASSSRGTSGRTIWNEQFF
-	TRBJ1-2	-	TRBV27	TGTGCCAGCAGTTCAGGCCCAGGGTCCTTCTACACCTTC	CASSSGPGSFYTF
TRBD1	TRBJ1-1	-	TRBV11-3	TGTGCCAGCAGCGCAGAAGGGGGCAACACTGAAGCTTTCTTT	CASSAEGGNTEAFF
TRBD2	TRBJ2-3	-	TRBV5-4	TGTGCCAGCAGCTCCCCAGCGGGGAGGGGCACAGATACGCAGTATTTT	CASSSPAGRGTDTQYF
-	TRBJ2-7	-	TRBV11-2	TGTGCCAGCAGCCTTAGACAGCCACGGTACTTC	CASSLRQPRYF
TRBD1	TRBJ2-7	-	TRBV18	TGTGCCAGCTCAAGCTACAGGGGGCAAGGGTACGAGCAGTACTTC	CASSSYRGQGYEQYF
TRBD2	TRBJ2-1	-	TRBV7-9	TGTGCCAGCAGCTTACTAGCGGGAGGCGGGCAGTTCTTC	CASSLLAGGGQFF
-	TRBJ1-5	-	TRBV30	TGTGCCTGGAGTCCCTCCTCGGAGCGATTGAGCAATCAGCCCCAGCATTTT	CAWSPSSERLSNQPQHF
TRBD2	TRBJ2-7	-	TRBV30	TGTGCCTGGAGTGTACGCCAGACGGGAGGGCCGGCCTACGAGCAGTACTTC	CAWSVRQTGGPAYEQYF
-	TRBJ1-2	once	TRBV6-5	TGTGCCAGCAGCCCCGGGGGGGGAATCTATGGCTACACCTTC	CASSPGGGIYGYTF
TRBD1	TRBJ2-7	-	TRBV5-1	TGCGCCAGCAGCTTGGGCAGGGGGCAGATCGAGCAGTACTTC	CASSLGRGQIEQYF
-	TRBJ2-2	-	TRBV10-1	TGCGCCAGCAGTGGGGGACTGAACACCGGGGAGCTGTTTTTT	CASSGGLNTGELFF
-	TRBJ2-2	-	TRBV5-1	TGCGCCAGCAGCTCAGCCGCGCGGTACAACACCGGGGAGCTGTTTTTT	CASSSAARYNTGELFF
TRBD1	TRBJ2-1	-	TRBV27	TGTGCCAGCAGTTTATACTGGACAGGGGGCCCCCCATCGAGTGGGCAGTTCTTC	CASSLYWTGGPPSSGQFF
TRBD1	TRBJ1-2	once	TRBV5-5	TGTGCCAGCAGCGCCGACAGGGGGCGAGGCTACACCTTC	CASSADRGRGYTF
TRBD1	TRBJ1-5	few	TRBV6-1	TGTGCCAGCAGTGAAGACAGGGGGTGGGACGGCAATCAGCCCCAGCATTTT	CASSEDRGWDGNQPQHF
TRBD1	TRBJ2-7	-	TRBV7-9	TGTGCCAGCAGTCCCACAGGGGGCTGGGGTGCCTACGAGCAGTACTTC	CASSPTGGWGAYEQYF
TRBD2	TRBJ2-7	-	TRBV30	TGTGCCTGGAGTGCACCCCCGGTATCGACTAGCGGGAGGGCTGTTGGGACCTACGAGCAGTACTTC	CAWSAPPVSTSGRAVGTYEQYF
-	TRBJ1-1	-	TRBV28	TGTGCCAGCAGACGACAGAGAAACACTGAAGCTTTCTTT	CASRRQRNTEAFF
-	TRBJ1-1	few	TRBV30	TGTGCCTGGACTTCTCGAAGGCAGTATGAGGAGGCTTTCTTT	CAWTSRRQYEEAFF
-	TRBJ2-7	-	TRBV15	TGTGCCACCAGCAGGACAACAGAAGGGGAAAGCTCCTACGAGCAGTACTTC	CATSRTTEGESSYEQYF
-	TRBJ1-2	once	TRBV6-5	TGTGCCAGCAGACTTAGGACCCCCAGGGGTTATGGCTACACCTTC	CASRLRTPRGYGYTF